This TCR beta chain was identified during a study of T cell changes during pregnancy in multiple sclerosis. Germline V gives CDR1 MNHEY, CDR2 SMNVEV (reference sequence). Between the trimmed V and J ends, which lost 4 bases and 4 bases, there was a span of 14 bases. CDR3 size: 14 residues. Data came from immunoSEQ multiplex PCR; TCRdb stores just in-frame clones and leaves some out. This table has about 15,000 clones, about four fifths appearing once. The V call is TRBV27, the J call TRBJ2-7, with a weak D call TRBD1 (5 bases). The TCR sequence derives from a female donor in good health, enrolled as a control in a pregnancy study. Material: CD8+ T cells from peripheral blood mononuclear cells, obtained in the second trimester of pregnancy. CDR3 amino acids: CASSWKGDKYEQYF. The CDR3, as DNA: TGTGCCAGCAGTTGGAAAGGGGATAAGTACGAGCAGTACTTC.